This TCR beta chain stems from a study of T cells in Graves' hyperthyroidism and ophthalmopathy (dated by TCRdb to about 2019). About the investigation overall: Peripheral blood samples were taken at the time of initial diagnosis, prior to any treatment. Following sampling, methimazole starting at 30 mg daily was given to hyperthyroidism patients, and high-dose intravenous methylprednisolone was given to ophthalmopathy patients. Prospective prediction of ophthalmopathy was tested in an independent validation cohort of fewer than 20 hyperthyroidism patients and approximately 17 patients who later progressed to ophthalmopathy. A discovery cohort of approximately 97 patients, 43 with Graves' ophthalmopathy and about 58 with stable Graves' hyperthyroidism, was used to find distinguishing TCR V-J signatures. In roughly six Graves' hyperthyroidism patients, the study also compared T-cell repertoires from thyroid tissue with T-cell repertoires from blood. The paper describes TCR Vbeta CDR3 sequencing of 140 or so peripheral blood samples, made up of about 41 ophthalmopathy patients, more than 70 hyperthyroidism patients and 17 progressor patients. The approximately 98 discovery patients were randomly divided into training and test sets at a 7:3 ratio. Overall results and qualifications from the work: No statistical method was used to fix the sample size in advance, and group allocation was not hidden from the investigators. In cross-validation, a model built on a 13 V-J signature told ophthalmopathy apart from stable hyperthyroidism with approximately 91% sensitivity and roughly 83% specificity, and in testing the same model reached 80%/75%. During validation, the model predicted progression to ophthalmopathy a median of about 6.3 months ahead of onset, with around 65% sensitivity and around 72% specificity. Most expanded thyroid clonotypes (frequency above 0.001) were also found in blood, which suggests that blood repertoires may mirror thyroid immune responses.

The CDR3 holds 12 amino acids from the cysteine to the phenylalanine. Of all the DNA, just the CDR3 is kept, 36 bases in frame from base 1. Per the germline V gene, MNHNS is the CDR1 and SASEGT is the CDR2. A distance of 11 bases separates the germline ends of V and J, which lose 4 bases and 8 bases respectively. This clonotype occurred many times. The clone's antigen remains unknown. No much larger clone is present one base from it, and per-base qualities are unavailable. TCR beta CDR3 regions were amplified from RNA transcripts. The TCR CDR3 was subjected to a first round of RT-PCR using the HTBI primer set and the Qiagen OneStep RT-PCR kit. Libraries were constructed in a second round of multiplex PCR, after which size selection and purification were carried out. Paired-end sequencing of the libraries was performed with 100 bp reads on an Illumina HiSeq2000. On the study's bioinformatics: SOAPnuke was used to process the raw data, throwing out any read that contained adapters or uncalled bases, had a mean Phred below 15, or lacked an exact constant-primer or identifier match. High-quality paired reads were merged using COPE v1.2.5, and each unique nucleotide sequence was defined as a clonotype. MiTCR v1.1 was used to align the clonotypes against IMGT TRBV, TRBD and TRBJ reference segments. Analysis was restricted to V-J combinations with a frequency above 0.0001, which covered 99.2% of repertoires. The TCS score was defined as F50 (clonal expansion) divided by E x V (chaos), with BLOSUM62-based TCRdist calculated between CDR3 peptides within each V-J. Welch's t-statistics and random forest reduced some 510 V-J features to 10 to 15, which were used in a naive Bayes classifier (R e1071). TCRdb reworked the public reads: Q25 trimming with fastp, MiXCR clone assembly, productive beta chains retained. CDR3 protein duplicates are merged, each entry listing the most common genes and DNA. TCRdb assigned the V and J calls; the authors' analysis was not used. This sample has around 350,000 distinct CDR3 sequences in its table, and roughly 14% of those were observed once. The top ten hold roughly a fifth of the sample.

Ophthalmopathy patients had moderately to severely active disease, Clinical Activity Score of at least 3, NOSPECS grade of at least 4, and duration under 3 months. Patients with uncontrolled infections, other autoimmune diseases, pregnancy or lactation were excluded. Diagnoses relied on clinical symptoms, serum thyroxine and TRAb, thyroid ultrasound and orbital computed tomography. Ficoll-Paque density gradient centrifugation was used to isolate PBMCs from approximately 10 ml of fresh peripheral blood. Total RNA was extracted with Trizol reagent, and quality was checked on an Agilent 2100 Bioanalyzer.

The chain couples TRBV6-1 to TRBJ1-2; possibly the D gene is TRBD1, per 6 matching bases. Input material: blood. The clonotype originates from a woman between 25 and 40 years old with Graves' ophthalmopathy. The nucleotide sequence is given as TGTGCCAGCAGTGTGACAGGCGACGGCTACACCTTC. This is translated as CASSVTGDGYTF.